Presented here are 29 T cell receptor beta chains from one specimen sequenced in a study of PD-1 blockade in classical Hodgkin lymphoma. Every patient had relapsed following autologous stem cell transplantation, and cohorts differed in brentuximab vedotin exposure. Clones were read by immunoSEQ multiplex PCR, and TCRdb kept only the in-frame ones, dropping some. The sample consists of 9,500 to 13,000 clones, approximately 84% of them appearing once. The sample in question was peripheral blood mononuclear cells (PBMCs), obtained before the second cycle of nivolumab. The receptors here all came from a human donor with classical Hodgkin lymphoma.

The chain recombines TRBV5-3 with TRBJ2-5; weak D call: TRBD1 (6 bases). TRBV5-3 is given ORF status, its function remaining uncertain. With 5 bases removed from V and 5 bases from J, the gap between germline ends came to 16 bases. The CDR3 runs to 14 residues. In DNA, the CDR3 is TGTGCCAGAAGGCCCCTGCAGGGGCGGGAGACCCAGTACTTC. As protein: CARRPLQGRETQYF.

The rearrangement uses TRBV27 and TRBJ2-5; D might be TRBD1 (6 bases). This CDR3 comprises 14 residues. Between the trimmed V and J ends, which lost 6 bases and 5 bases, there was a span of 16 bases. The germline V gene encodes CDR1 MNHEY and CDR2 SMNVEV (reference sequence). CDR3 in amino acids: CASRRGGSGETQYF. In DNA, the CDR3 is TGTGCCAGCAGGCGAGGGGGTTCGGGTGAGACCCAGTACTTC.

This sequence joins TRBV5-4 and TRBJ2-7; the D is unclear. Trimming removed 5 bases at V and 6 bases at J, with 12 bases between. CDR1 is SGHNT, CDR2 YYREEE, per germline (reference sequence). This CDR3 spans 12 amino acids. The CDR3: CASSWEYGEQYF. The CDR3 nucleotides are TGTGCCAGCAGTTGGGAATACGGCGAGCAGTACTTC.

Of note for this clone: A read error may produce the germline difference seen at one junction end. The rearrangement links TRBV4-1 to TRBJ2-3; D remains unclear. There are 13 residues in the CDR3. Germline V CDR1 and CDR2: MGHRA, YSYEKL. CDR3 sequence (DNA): TGCGCCAGCAGCCCAAGAACCACATATACGCAGTATTTT. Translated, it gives CASSPRTTYTQYF.

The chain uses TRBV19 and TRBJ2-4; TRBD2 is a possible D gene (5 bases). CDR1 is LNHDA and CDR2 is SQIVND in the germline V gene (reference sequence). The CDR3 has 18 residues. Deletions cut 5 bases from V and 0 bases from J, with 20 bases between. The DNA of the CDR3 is TGTGCCAGTAGTGCTAGTTGGGGAAGGGAGATAGCCAAAAACATTCAGTACTTC. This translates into CASSASWGREIAKNIQYF.

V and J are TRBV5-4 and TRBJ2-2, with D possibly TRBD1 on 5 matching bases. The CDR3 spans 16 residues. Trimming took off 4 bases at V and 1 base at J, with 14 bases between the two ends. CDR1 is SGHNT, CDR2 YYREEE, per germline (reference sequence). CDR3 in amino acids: CASSPAPGQNTGELFF. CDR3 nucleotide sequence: TGTGCCAGCAGCCCGGCCCCTGGACAGAACACCGGGGAGCTGTTTTTT.

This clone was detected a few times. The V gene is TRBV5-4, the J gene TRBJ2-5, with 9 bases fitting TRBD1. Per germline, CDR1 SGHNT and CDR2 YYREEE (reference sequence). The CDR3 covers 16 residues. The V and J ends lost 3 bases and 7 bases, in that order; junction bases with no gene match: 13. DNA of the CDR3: TGTGCCAGCAGCTCCAGTGAGGACAGGGGACCTTGGACCCAGTACTTC. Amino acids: CASSSSEDRGPWTQYF. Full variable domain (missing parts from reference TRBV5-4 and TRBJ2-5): ETGVTQSPTHLIKTRGQQVTLRCSSQSGHNTVSWYQQALGQGPQFIFQYYREEENGRGNFPPRFSGLQFPNYSSELNVNALELDDSALYLCASSSSEDRGPWTQYFGPGTRLLVL.

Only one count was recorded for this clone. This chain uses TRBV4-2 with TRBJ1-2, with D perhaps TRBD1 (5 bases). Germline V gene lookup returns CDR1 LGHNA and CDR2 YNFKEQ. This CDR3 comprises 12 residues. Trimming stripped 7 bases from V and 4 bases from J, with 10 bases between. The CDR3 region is CASTEGPYGYTF. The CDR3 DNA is TGTGCCAGCACCGAGGGACCCTATGGCTACACCTTC.

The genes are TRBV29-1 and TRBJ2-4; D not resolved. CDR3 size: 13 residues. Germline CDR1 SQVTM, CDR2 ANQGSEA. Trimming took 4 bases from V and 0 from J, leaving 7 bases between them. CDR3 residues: CSVGHAAKNIQYF. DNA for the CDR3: TGCAGCGTTGGGCATGCAGCCAAAAACATTCAGTACTTC.

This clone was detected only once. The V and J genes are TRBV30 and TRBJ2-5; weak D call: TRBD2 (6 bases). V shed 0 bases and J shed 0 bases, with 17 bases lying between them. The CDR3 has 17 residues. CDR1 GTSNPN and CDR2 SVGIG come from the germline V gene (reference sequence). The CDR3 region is CAWSVGSRAGNQETQYF. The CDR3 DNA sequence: TGTGCCTGGAGTGTTGGGTCCAGGGCGGGGAACCAAGAGACCCAGTACTTC. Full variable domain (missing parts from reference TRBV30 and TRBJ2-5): SQTIHQWPATLVQPVGSPLSLECTVEGTSNPNLYWYRQAAGRGLQLLFYSVGIGQISSEVPQNLSASRPQDRQFILSSKKLLLSDSGFYLCAWSVGSRAGNQETQYFGPGTRLLVL.

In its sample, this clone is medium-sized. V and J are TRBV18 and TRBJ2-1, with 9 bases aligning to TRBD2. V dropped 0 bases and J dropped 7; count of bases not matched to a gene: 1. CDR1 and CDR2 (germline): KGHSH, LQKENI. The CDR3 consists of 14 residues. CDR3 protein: CASSPPTSGNEQFF. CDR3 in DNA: TGTGCCAGCTCACCACCGACTAGCGGTAATGAGCAGTTCTTC.

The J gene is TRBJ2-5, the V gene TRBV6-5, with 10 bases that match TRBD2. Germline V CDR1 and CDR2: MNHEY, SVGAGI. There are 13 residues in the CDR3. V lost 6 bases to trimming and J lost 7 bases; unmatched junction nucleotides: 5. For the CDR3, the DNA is TGTGCCAGCAGACCTCAGCGGGAGGGGACCCAGTACTTC. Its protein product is CASRPQREGTQYF.

CDR3 nucleotides: TGTGCCAGCTCACCAAAAGACCCACTTTTGGTAGCGGGAGCTGACACCGGGGAGCTGTTTTTT. Its protein is CASSPKDPLLVAGADTGELFF. The rearrangement uses TRBV18 and TRBJ2-2, with 9 nucleotides matching TRBD2. J gave up 3 bases and V 2 bases, and 19 bases lay outside the gene matches. CDR1 and CDR2 from the germline V gene are KGHSH and LQKENI. The CDR3 loop spans 21 amino acids.

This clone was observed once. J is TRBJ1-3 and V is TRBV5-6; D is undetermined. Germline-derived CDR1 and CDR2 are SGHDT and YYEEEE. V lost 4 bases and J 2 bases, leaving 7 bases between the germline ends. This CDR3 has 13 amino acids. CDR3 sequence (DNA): TGTGCCAGCAGCCTCCTGACTGGAAACACCATATATTTT. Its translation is CASSLLTGNTIYF.

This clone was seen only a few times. The CDR3 loop is CATGAIPDSNQPQHF. The CDR3, as DNA: TGTGCCACCGGTGCGATCCCGGATAGCAATCAGCCCCAGCATTTT. This sequence joins TRBV6-1 and TRBJ1-5; the D is unclear. The CDR3 spans 15 residues. The germline CDR1 and CDR2 sequences are MNHNS and SASEGT. The V and J ends lost 10 bases and 0 bases respectively, with 16 bases between them.

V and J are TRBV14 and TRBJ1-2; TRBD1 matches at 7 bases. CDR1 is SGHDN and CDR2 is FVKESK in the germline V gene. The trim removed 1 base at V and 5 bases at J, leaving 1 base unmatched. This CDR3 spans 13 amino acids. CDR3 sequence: CASSQGRGYGYTF. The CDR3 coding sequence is TGTGCCAGCAGCCAAGGCAGGGGGTATGGCTACACCTTC. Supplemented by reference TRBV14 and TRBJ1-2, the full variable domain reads EAGVTQFPSHSVIEKGQTVTLRCDPISGHDNLYWYRRVMGKEIKFLLHFVKESKQDESGMPNNRFLAERTGGTYSTLKVQPAELEDSGVYFCASSQGRGYGYTFGSGTRLTVV.

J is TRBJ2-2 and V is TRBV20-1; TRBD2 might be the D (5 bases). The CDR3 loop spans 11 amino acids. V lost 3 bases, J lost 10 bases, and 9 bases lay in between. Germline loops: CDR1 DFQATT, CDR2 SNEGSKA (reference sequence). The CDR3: CSASSSPELFF. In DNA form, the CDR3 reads TGCAGTGCTAGTTCTAGCCCGGAGCTGTTTTTT.

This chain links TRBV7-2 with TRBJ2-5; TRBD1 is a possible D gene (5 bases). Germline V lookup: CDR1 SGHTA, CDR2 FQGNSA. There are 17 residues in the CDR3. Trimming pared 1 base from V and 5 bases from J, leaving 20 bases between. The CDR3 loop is CASSLVLGVGNEETQYF. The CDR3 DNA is TGTGCCAGCAGCTTAGTGCTAGGGGTAGGCAATGAGGAGACCCAGTACTTC.

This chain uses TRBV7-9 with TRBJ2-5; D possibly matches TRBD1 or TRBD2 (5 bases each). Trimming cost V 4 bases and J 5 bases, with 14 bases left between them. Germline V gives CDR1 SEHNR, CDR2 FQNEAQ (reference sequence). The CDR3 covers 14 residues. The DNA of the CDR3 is TGTGCCAGCAGCTCGGCCACTTGGGGGGAGACCCAGTACTTC. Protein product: CASSSATWGETQYF.

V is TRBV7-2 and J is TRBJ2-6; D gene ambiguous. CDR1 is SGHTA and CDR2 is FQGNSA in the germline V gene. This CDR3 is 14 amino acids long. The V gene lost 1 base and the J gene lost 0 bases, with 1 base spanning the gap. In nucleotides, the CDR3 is TGTGCCAGCAGCTTAGGCTCTGGGGCCAACGTCCTGACTTTC. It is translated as CASSLGSGANVLTF.

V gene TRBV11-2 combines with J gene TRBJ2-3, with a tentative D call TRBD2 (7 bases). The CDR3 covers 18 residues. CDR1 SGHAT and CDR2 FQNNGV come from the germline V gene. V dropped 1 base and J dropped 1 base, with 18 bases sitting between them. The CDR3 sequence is CASSLGGTGRAGTDTQYF. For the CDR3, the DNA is TGTGCCAGCAGCTTAGGAGGTACAGGGAGGGCCGGCACAGATACGCAGTATTTT. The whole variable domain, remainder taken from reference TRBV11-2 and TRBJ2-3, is EAGVAQSPRYKIIEKRQSVAFWCNPISGHATLYWYQQILGQGPKLLIQFQNNGVVDDSQLPKDRFSAERLKGVDSTLKIQPAKLEDSAVYLCASSLGGTGRAGTDTQYFGPGTRLTVL.

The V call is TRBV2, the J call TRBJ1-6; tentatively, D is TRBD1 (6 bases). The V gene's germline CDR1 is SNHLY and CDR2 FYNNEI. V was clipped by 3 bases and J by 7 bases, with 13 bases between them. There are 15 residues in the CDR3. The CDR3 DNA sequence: TGTGCCAGCAGTGAGGGATTAGGGGGAAATTCACCCCTCCACTTT. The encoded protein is CASSEGLGGNSPLHF.

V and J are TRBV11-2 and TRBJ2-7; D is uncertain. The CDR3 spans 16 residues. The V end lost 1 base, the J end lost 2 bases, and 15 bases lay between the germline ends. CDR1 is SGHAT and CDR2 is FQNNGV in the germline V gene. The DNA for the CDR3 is TGTGCCAGCAGCTTAGTATCGCTGGGCAGGCCCTACGAGCAGTACTTC. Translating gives CASSLVSLGRPYEQYF.

The CDR3 is CAWSVLAGEKLFF. The CDR3 coding sequence is TGTGCCTGGAGTGTATTGGCAGGTGAAAAACTGTTTTTT. This chain joins TRBV30 and TRBJ1-4; D not certain. This CDR3 is built from 13 residues. The germline gives CDR1 GTSNPN, CDR2 SVGIG (reference sequence). V lost 0 bases and J lost 7, with 9 bases in between.

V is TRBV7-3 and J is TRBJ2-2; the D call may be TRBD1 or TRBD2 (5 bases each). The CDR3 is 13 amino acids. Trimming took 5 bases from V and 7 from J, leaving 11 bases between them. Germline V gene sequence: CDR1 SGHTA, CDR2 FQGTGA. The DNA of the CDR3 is TGTGCCAGCAGCCCTCGGGGCCTCGGGGAGCTGTTTTTT. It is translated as CASSPRGLGELFF.

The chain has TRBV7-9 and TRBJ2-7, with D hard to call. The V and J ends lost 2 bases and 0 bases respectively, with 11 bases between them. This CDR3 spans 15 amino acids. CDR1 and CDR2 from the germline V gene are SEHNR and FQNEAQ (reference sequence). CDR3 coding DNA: TGTGCCAGCAGCTTATCGCAGACAAGCTCCTACGAGCAGTACTTC. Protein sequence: CASSLSQTSSYEQYF. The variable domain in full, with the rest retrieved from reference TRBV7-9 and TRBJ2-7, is DTGVSQNPRHKITKRGQNVTFRCDPISEHNRLYWYRQTLGQGPEFLTYFQNEAQLEKSRLLSDRFSAERPKGSFSTLEIQRTEQGDSAMYLCASSLSQTSSYEQYFGPGTRLTVT.

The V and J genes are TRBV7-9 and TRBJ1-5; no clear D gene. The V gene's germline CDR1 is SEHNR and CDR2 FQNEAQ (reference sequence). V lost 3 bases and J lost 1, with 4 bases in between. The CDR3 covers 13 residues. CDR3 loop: CASSFGSNQPQHF. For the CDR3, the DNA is TGTGCCAGCAGCTTTGGAAGCAATCAGCCCCAGCATTTT. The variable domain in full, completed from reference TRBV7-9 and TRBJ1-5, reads DTGVSQNPRHKITKRGQNVTFRCDPISEHNRLYWYRQTLGQGPEFLTYFQNEAQLEKSRLLSDRFSAERPKGSFSTLEIQRTEQGDSAMYLCASSFGSNQPQHFGDGTRLSIL.

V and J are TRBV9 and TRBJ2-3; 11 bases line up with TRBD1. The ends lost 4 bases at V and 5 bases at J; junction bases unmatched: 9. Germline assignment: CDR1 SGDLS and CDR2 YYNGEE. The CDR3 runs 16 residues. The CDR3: CASSMPGTGGIDTQYF. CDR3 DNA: TGTGCCAGCAGCATGCCCGGGACAGGGGGTATAGATACGCAGTATTTT.

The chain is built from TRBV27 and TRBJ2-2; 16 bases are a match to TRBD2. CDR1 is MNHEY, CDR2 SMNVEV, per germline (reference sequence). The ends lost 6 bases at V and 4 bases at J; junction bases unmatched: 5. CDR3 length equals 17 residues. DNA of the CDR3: TGTGCCAGCAGGGGACTAGCGGGGGGGCCAGGCACCGGGGAGCTGTTTTTT. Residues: CASRGLAGGPGTGELFF.